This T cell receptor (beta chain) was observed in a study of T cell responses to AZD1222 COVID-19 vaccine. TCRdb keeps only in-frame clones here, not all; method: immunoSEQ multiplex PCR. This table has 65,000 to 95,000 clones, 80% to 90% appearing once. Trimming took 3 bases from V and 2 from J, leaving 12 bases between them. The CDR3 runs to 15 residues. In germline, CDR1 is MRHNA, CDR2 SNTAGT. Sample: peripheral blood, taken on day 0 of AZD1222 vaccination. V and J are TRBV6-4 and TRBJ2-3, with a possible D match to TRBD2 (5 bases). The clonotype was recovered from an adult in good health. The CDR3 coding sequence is TGTGCCAGCAGTGAGGCACCGGGAACCACAGATACGCAGTATTTT. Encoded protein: CASSEAPGTTDTQYF.